The sequence of this T cell receptor beta chain was determined in a study of shared clonotypes between healthy human individuals. Across the whole study: Researchers assigned three CD4 naive, three CD4 memory, two CD8 naive and one CD8 memory plate to each donor. Findings of the study overall: Among the subsets, naive ones generally showed larger estimated richness than memory ones.

This CDR3 has 14 amino acids. Germline-derived CDR1 and CDR2 are SEHNR and FQNEAQ (reference sequence). V lost 5 bases, J lost 2 bases, and 12 bases lay in between. The assay was immunoSEQ multiplex PCR, and TCRdb's table has in-frame clones only and misses some. The table shows 550,000 to 800,000 clones, with around 91% occurring only once. As concerns this clone: The antigen remains undetermined.

CD45RO+ cells went into CD8 memory alongside CCR7-negative CD45RA+ TemRA cells. This TCR was sampled from a man aged 18 to 29 in good health. Some clones in this sample may be carry-over from other donors' samples. The J gene is TRBJ1-1, the V gene TRBV7-9, with unresolved D. Sequencing used memory CD8+ T cells from PBMCs. Described subset: CD45RO+ cells pooled with CCR7-negative TemRA cells. Here the CDR3 reads CASSPNRANTEAFF. In nucleotides, the CDR3 is TGTGCCAGCAGCCCCAATCGCGCAAACACTGAAGCTTTCTTT.